This TCR beta chain comes out of a study of neurological immune-mediated disorders. Findings and caveats of the study: TCR-beta repertoires seemed private in all groups, with no expanded CDR3 amino acid sequences shared.

The unsorted libraries had their origin in 2 million PBMCs stored at -80 C. The cDNA was generated through 5'RACE incorporating 10-nucleotide random UMIs. MiXCR was run by TCRdb on the 5' RACE reads, yielding one entry per CDR3 protein. The table shows under 90,000 distinct CDR3 sequences, with 3% to 4.5% occurring only once. Germline assignment: CDR1 SGHRS and CDR2 YFSETQ. V lost 3 bases to trimming and J lost 4 bases, with 16 bases between them. CDR3 size: 15 residues. This clonotype was counted at least ten times. Its antigen is not identified. The receptor's source is a woman aged 45 to 65 with multiple sclerosis. The rearrangement links TRBV5-1 to TRBJ1-1, with a possible D match to TRBD1 (6 bases). Sequencing was performed on PBMCs. CDR3: CASSWDAGGTTEAFF. The CDR3 DNA is TGCGCCAGCAGCTGGGACGCCGGGGGCACCACTGAAGCTTTCTTT.